Listed here are 16 T cell receptor beta chains from one sample, sequenced in a study of T cell responses to AZD1222 COVID-19 vaccine. The method was immunoSEQ multiplex PCR; TCRdb's version includes in-frame clones alone and lacks a portion of them. Of around 150,000 clones listed, about nine tenths are singletons. The source was peripheral blood, collected on day 0 of AZD1222 vaccination. These receptors were obtained from an adult in good health.

This clone was seen once. The chain joins TRBV3-1 (or the pseudogene TRBV3-2) to TRBJ2-2; D is perhaps TRBD1 or TRBD2 (7 bases each). V shed 4 bases and J shed 11 bases, with 14 bases lying between them. This CDR3 has 13 residues. Germline V gives CDR1 LGHDT, CDR2 YNNKEL (reference sequence). The CDR3 coding sequence is TGTGCCAGCAGCCGAATCAGGGGGGGCGAGCTGTTTTTT. This encodes CASSRIRGGELFF.

The chain joins TRBV2 to TRBJ1-3; no clear D. Germline loops: CDR1 SNHLY, CDR2 FYNNEI. The CDR3 contains 11 residues. Trimming removed 6 bases at V and 16 bases at J, with 16 bases between. The CDR3: CASRDRARDYF. The CDR3 DNA follows: TGTGCCAGCAGGGACCGGGCGCGAGACTATTTT.

The rearrangement joins TRBV29-1 to TRBJ2-1; 9 bases align to TRBD1. Germline CDR1 and CDR2: SQVTM and ANQGSEA. J lost 3 bases, V lost 7 bases, and 4 bases had no gene match. CDR3 length: 13 amino acids. CDR3 protein: CSADRGYYNEQFF. The CDR3 coding sequence is TGCAGCGCCGACAGGGGGTACTACAATGAGCAGTTCTTC.

The V and J genes are TRBV7-3 and TRBJ2-6, with TRBD1 matching over 7 bases. The CDR3 is 16 amino acids. Germline CDR1 SGHTA, CDR2 FQGTGA. Trimming took 2 bases from V and 2 from J; bases not matched to a gene: 3. The CDR3 coding sequence is TGTGCCAGCAGCTTACCTACAGGGGCTGGGGCCAACGTCCTGACTTTC. This gives the protein CASSLPTGAGANVLTF.

The chain carries TRBV3-1 (or the pseudogene TRBV3-2) and TRBJ2-5; possible D gene TRBD1, 6 bases. Trimming pared 2 bases from V and 2 bases from J, leaving 12 bases between. Germline V CDR1 and CDR2: LGHDT, YNNKEL (reference sequence). CDR3 length equals 15 residues. The CDR3 protein is CASSQLGGLQETQYF. For the CDR3, the DNA is TGTGCCAGCAGCCAACTAGGGGGTTTACAAGAGACCCAGTACTTC.

CDR3 protein: CASSLELGARGGELFF. In DNA, the CDR3 is TGTGCCAGCAGCTTAGAGTTGGGGGCGCGAGGCGGGGAGCTGTTTTTT. The chain recombines TRBV11-3 with TRBJ2-2, with D possibly matching TRBD1 (6 bases). Trimming removed 0 bases at V and 7 bases at J, with 15 bases between. Per the germline V gene, CDR1 is SGHNT and CDR2 is YENEEA. The CDR3 loop spans 16 amino acids.

The rearrangement joins TRBV7-2 to TRBJ2-5; D gene ambiguous. With 3 bases removed from V and 5 bases from J, the gap between germline ends came to 7 bases. CDR1 is SGHTA and CDR2 is FQGNSA in the germline V gene. The CDR3 is 12 amino acids. The CDR3 here is CASSLYLETQYF. In DNA form, the CDR3 reads TGTGCCAGCAGCTTGTACCTCGAGACCCAGTACTTC.

V and J are TRBV19 and TRBJ1-4, with no clear D. Trimming removed 3 bases at V and 8 bases at J, with 13 bases between. CDR3 length: 14 amino acids. Germline-derived CDR1 and CDR2 are LNHDA and SQIVND (reference sequence). CDR3 residues: CASSILTSEEKLFF. For the CDR3, the DNA is TGTGCCAGTAGTATCTTGACAAGTGAGGAAAAACTGTTTTTT.

This clone was seen just once. The chain recombines TRBV3-1 (or the pseudogene TRBV3-2) with TRBJ2-5, with TRBD1 identical over 8 bases. The CDR3 runs 14 residues. Trimming cost V 4 bases and J 4 bases; bases outside gene matches: 5. CDR1 is LGHDT and CDR2 is YNNKEL in the germline V gene (reference sequence). CDR3 in DNA: TGTGCCAGCAGCCCGCAGGGGGCGCGAGAGACCCAGTACTTC. Its protein product is CASSPQGARETQYF.

The V gene is TRBV9, the J gene TRBJ1-4; 7 bases agree with TRBD1. CDR1 and CDR2 (germline): SGDLS, YYNGEE. After removal of 4 bases from V and 4 bases from J, the junction contained 10 bases not matched to a gene. The CDR3 is 16 amino acids. The CDR3 protein is CASSPRGGQSNEKLFF. In DNA, the CDR3 is TGTGCCAGCAGCCCAAGGGGGGGACAGAGTAATGAAAAACTGTTTTTT.

The CDR3, as DNA: TGTGCCATCGGGGACAGGGGCCCGGATCAGCCCCAGCATTTT. Residues: CAIGDRGPDQPQHF. The chain carries TRBV10-3 and TRBJ1-5; the match to TRBD1 covers 10 bases. The CDR3 has 14 residues. J was trimmed by 5 bases and V by 8 bases; bases with no gene match: 6. Per germline, CDR1 ENHRY and CDR2 SYGVKD.

In DNA, the CDR3 is TGTGCCAGCAGCTGGGGGGTGAGTCAGCCCCAGCATTTT. Encoded protein: CASSWGVSQPQHF. The gene calls are TRBV11-2 and TRBJ1-5, with a possible D match to TRBD1 (5 bases). With 4 bases removed from V and 6 bases from J, the gap between germline ends came to 10 bases. Germline V CDR1 and CDR2: SGHAT, FQNNGV. The CDR3 length is 13 residues.

This clone was found once. The genes are TRBV9 and TRBJ2-1; the D gene is possibly TRBD2 (6 bases). V was trimmed by 3 bases and J by 0 bases, leaving 10 bases between them. The length of the CDR3 is 15 residues. CDR1 is SGDLS, CDR2 YYNGEE, per germline. DNA for the CDR3: TGTGCCAGCAGCGGCGGGGCTATCTCCTACAATGAGCAGTTCTTC. Translating gives CASSGGAISYNEQFF.

As regards this clone: A junction end diverges from the germline sequence, so it may reflect a read error. The gene calls are TRBV2 and TRBJ1-1; D is perhaps TRBD1 (6 bases). CDR1 and CDR2 (germline): SNHLY, FYNNEI. The CDR3 totals 13 residues. CDR3 sequence: CASPDRSNSEAFF. The CDR3 DNA follows: TGTGCCAGCCCCGACAGGTCGAACTCTGAAGCTTTCTTT.

The chain joins TRBV20-1 to TRBJ2-5; the D is unclear. The CDR3 extends over 11 amino acids. Trimming cost V 5 bases and J 4 bases, with 8 bases left between them. Germline V gene lookup returns CDR1 DFQATT and CDR2 SNEGSKA (reference sequence). This chain's CDR3 is CSAAHRETQYF. CDR3 in DNA: TGCAGTGCTGCCCATCGAGAGACCCAGTACTTC.

J is TRBJ2-2 and V is TRBV18; D remains unclear. Trimming took off 5 bases at V and 1 base at J, with 11 bases between the two ends. The germline V gene has CDR1 KGHSH and CDR2 LQKENI. The CDR3 spans 15 residues. CDR3 residues: CASSSKAWNTGELFF. The CDR3 DNA is TGTGCCAGCTCATCTAAGGCGTGGAACACCGGGGAGCTGTTTTTT.